This T cell receptor (beta chain) was observed in a study of neoadjuvant nivolumab and ipilimumab in lung cancer. The germline V gene has CDR1 KGHSH and CDR2 LQKENI. The CDR3 is made up of 13 amino acids. V lost 5 bases, J lost 0 bases, and 7 bases lay in between. Clones were sequenced by immunoSEQ multiplex PCR, and TCRdb holds only the in-frame ones, with some missing. The table lists about 26,000 clones, approximately 80% of them singletons. J is TRBJ1-1 and V is TRBV18, with D possibly TRBD1 on 5 matching bases. This clonotype originated in an adult with non-small cell lung cancer. The specimen comprised peripheral blood, sampled before neoadjuvant nivolumab, alone or with ipilimumab. The CDR3 loop is CASSGGMNTEAFF. The CDR3 DNA reads TGTGCCAGCTCAGGGGGGATGAACACTGAAGCTTTCTTT.